This T cell receptor (beta chain) originates from a study of low-dose radiotherapy and immunotherapy resistance in tumors. From germline, CDR1 is SGDLS and CDR2 YYNGEE. Trimming removed 4 bases from V and 6 bases from J, with 20 bases in between. The CDR3 has 15 residues. The sample's time point: before trial treatment. Along with nivolumab and ipilimumab, donors received aspirin, low-dose cyclophosphamide and low-dose radiotherapy. First-strand cDNA used TRAV- and TRBV-specific primers, covering alpha and beta chains. TCR amplification used 20 to 25 PCR cycles, a constant-region primer and a V-primer adapter. TCRdb re-derived calls from the reads in MiXCR, one entry per CDR3 protein. In the table there are tens of thousands of distinct CDR3 sequences, around 9.2% of which are singletons. There are many counts of this clonotype.

The material was PBMCs, obtained before treatment. The source is a male donor with prostate cancer. The J gene is TRBJ2-7, the V gene TRBV9; D is ambiguous. The CDR3 bases are TGTGCCAGCAGCCGAGTCATAGCTACCTTTGGCGAGCAGTACTTC. Protein: CASSRVIATFGEQYF.